Listed here are 29 T cell receptor beta chains from one sample, sequenced in a study of technical replicates of blood from a handful of donors. The protocol was immunoSEQ multiplex PCR, while the TCRdb copy is restricted to in-frame clones and leaves out a portion. Seen here are about 66,000 clones, 88% observed once, and the top ten hold 4.5% to 5%. Sequencing was done on a sample of PBMCs. These receptors originate from a human donor in good health. Some clones in this sample may be carry-over from other donors' samples.

The CDR3 sequence is CASSPQEGIYTF. The DNA for the CDR3 is TGTGCCAGCTCACCACAGGAGGGCATCTACACCTTC. This chain joins TRBV18 and TRBJ1-2; the D is unclear. Germline V gene data show CDR1 as KGHSH and CDR2 as LQKENI. The CDR3 consists of 12 residues. V was shortened by 1 base and J by 10 bases, with 10 bases between the two germline ends.

V usage is TRBV5-8 and J usage is TRBJ2-3; TRBD2 aligns across 8 bases. J lost 3 bases, V lost 0 bases, and 6 bases had no gene match. This CDR3 region has 16 residues. Per germline, CDR1 SGHTS and CDR2 YDEGEE. CDR3 sequence (DNA): TGTGCCAGCAGCTTGGGACAGCGGGGGACGACAGATACGCAGTATTTT. Residues: CASSLGQRGTTDTQYF.

In this sample, this clone turned up once. V usage is TRBV7-6 and J usage is TRBJ2-7, with 7 bases identical to TRBD2. Germline V CDR1 and CDR2: SGHVS, FNYEAQ. The CDR3 sequence is 14 residues long. The junction had 4 bases not matched to a gene; V was cut back by 0 bases and J by 5 bases. CDR3 sequence (DNA): TGTGCCAGCAGCTTAGCTTCGGGGGGTCACGAGCAGTACTTC. It codes for CASSLASGGHEQYF.

The CDR3 DNA follows: TGTGCCAGCAGCTGGCAGGGGTCCCTTAAGAAGAACACTGAAGCTTTCTTT. As protein: CASSWQGSLKKNTEAFF. The J gene is TRBJ1-1, the V gene TRBV7-9; possibly TRBD1 for D (6 bases). Trimming took off 4 bases at V and 1 base at J, with 19 bases between the two ends. Germline V gene sequence: CDR1 SEHNR, CDR2 FQNEAQ (reference sequence). This CDR3 is built from 17 residues.

This rearrangement joins TRBV7-6 to TRBJ2-3; D remains unclear. Germline-derived CDR1 and CDR2 are SGHVS and FNYEAQ. V was pared by 5 bases and J by 3 bases, with 3 bases between. The CDR3 loop spans 11 amino acids. The CDR3 loop is CASSLTDTQYF. The CDR3 bases are TGTGCCAGCAGCCTGACAGATACGCAGTATTTT.

The chain links TRBV7-9 to TRBJ1-5; D might be TRBD1 (5 bases). V lost 1 base and J 11 bases, leaving 15 bases between the germline ends. Germline lookup yields CDR1 SEHNR and CDR2 FQNEAQ (reference sequence). This CDR3 region has 14 residues. The chain's CDR3 is CASSLDGGGGTQHF. CDR3 in DNA: TGTGCCAGCAGCTTAGATGGAGGCGGGGGAACCCAGCATTTT.

The J gene is TRBJ2-1, the V gene TRBV6-6; a possible D gene is TRBD1 (6 bases). Trimming took 5 bases from V and 8 from J, leaving 22 bases between them. Germline CDR1 and CDR2: MNHNY and SVGAGI (reference sequence). The CDR3 has 16 residues. The CDR3 DNA is TGTGCCAGCAGTCCGAATACAGGGAATGGTCGATATGAGCAGTTCTTC. Protein sequence: CASSPNTGNGRYEQFF.

The chain joins TRBV7-8 to TRBJ2-7; 7 nucleotides match TRBD2. With V trimmed by 6 bases and J by 1 base, 9 bases remained unmatched. CDR1 is SGHVS and CDR2 is FQNEAQ in the germline V gene. This CDR3 has 15 residues. As DNA, the CDR3 is TGTGCCAGCAGTGTCGGCGGGAGTGTTTCCTACGAGCAGTACTTC. Protein sequence: CASSVGGSVSYEQYF.

CDR3 coding DNA: TGTGCCAGCACCCCGACAGGGGATAGCAATCAGCCCCAGCATTTT. Its translation is CASTPTGDSNQPQHF. This chain joins TRBV2 and TRBJ1-5; 8 bases align to TRBD1. This CDR3 region has 15 residues. The germline CDR1 and CDR2 sequences are SNHLY and FYNNEI. Trimming removed 7 bases from V and 0 bases from J; junction bases left unmatched: 5.

The rearrangement joins TRBV7-2 to TRBJ2-7; weak D call: TRBD2 (6 bases). V shed 2 bases and J shed 3 bases, with 8 bases lying between them. Per the germline V gene, CDR1 is SGHTA and CDR2 is FQGNSA. The CDR3 consists of 13 residues. The CDR3 sequence: CASSLLTSYEQYF. CDR3 DNA sequence: TGTGCCAGCAGCTTACTGACTAGCTACGAGCAGTACTTC.

The chain has TRBV6-5 and TRBJ2-1, with 13 bases fitting TRBD2. The CDR3 has 14 residues. V was clipped by 10 bases and J by 7 bases; unmatched bases: 7. From germline, CDR1 is MNHEY and CDR2 SVGAGI. CDR3 amino acids: CATQLAGGWNEQFF. DNA for the CDR3: TGTGCCACCCAACTAGCGGGGGGGTGGAATGAGCAGTTCTTC.

CDR3 sequence (DNA): TGTGCCAGCACCTCAGTTTGGAGGGGAAGCTCCTACAATGAGCAGTTCTTC. This translates into CASTSVWRGSSYNEQFF. V usage is TRBV7-2 and J usage is TRBJ2-1, with a tentative D call TRBD2 (6 bases). The CDR3 is made up of 17 amino acids. Germline V gene lookup returns CDR1 SGHTA and CDR2 FQGNSA. The V end was cut by 7 bases, the J end by 0 bases, with 19 bases between.

The V and J genes are TRBV6-4 and TRBJ1-2, with D perhaps TRBD1 (5 bases). Per germline, CDR1 MRHNA and CDR2 SNTAGT. The CDR3 extends over 12 amino acids. Trimming left V 2 bases short and J 7 bases short, with 8 bases between. The CDR3 bases are TGTGCCAGCAGTGACAGGGGAGGTGGCTACACCTTC. It specifies CASSDRGGGYTF.

The gene calls are TRBV29-1 and TRBJ2-1; TRBD2 matches 11 bases. Germline values: CDR1 SQVTM, CDR2 ANQGSEA. The CDR3 is 19 residues long. The J segment lost 2 bases and the V segment lost 5 bases, leaving 17 bases of the junction unmatched. CDR3 sequence (DNA): TGCAGCGTTTTAGGTTCGGTACTAGCGGGAGTAGTAGCCTACAATGAGCAGTTCTTC. Translated: CSVLGSVLAGVVAYNEQFF.

J is TRBJ2-5 and V is TRBV29-1; 11 positions match TRBD2. Germline CDR1 SQVTM, CDR2 ANQGSEA. Trimming at V came to 8 bases and at J to 3 bases, leaving 11 bases not matched to a gene. The CDR3 runs 15 residues. The CDR3 region is CSWTSGPRSKETQYF. The CDR3 region has the DNA TGCAGCTGGACTAGCGGGCCGCGATCTAAAGAGACCCAGTACTTC.

The rearrangement uses TRBV30 and TRBJ2-7; 12 positions agree with TRBD1. CDR1 is GTSNPN, CDR2 SVGIG, per germline (reference sequence). This CDR3 comprises 14 residues. V trimming: 3 bases; J trimming: 4 bases; junction bases outside the gene matches: 4. CDR3 loop: CAWRGQGAGYEQYF. In DNA form, the CDR3 reads TGTGCCTGGAGGGGACAGGGGGCGGGTTACGAGCAGTACTTC.

The V call is TRBV7-3, the J call TRBJ2-1; 10 nucleotides align to TRBD1. J was trimmed by 3 bases and V by 4 bases; bases with no gene match: 3. Germline assignment: CDR1 SGHTA and CDR2 FQGTGA. The CDR3 consists of 15 residues. The CDR3 reads CASSWTGGIYNEQFF. The CDR3 DNA reads TGTGCCAGCAGCTGGACAGGGGGTATCTACAATGAGCAGTTCTTC.

This clone appeared once. This chain uses TRBV29-1 with TRBJ2-1; D might be TRBD2 (6 bases). Trimming shortened V by 2 bases and J by 4 bases, and 9 bases separated the two germline ends. The CDR3 length is 13 residues. The germline V gene has CDR1 SQVTM and CDR2 ANQGSEA. This chain's CDR3 is CSVELADYNEQFF. CDR3 nucleotides: TGCAGCGTTGAATTAGCGGATTACAATGAGCAGTTCTTC.

V usage is TRBV5-1 and J usage is TRBJ1-1, with a tentative D call TRBD1 (6 bases). CDR1 SGHRS and CDR2 YFSETQ come from the germline V gene. Trimming pared 3 bases from V and 0 bases from J, leaving 12 bases between. The CDR3 runs 15 residues. CDR3 region: CASSSGGAMNTEAFF. The CDR3 nucleotides read TGCGCCAGCAGCTCCGGGGGGGCAATGAACACTGAAGCTTTCTTT.

This sequence joins TRBV9 and TRBJ1-3; 12 bases are shared with TRBD1. Germline V gene data show CDR1 as SGDLS and CDR2 as YYNGEE. The CDR3 runs to 17 residues. J gave up 0 bases and V 3 bases, and 4 bases lay outside the gene matches. CDR3 DNA: TGTGCCAGCAGCGCCGGGACAGGGGGCCTCTCTGGAAACACCATATATTTT. Translation gives CASSAGTGGLSGNTIYF.

The chain uses TRBV19 and TRBJ2-7; D perhaps matches TRBD2 (6 bases). CDR3 length: 12 amino acids. With 9 bases removed from V and 7 bases from J, the gap between germline ends came to 16 bases. CDR1 is LNHDA, CDR2 SQIVND, per germline (reference sequence). CDR3 sequence reads: CASGGRLEEQYF. The CDR3 coding sequence is TGTGCCAGCGGAGGGCGATTGGAAGAGCAGTACTTC.

This clone was seen more than once but under ten times. V is TRBV11-2 and J is TRBJ2-1; D is undetermined. Germline-derived CDR1 and CDR2 are SGHAT and FQNNGV. V lost 4 bases and J 10 bases, leaving 11 bases between the germline ends. The CDR3 totals 12 residues. This CDR3 reads CASSWRQAEQFF. The DNA for the CDR3 is TGTGCCAGCAGCTGGCGACAAGCCGAGCAGTTCTTC. Variable domain in full (rest from reference TRBV11-2 and TRBJ2-1): EAGVAQSPRYKIIEKRQSVAFWCNPISGHATLYWYQQILGQGPKLLIQFQNNGVVDDSQLPKDRFSAERLKGVDSTLKIQPAKLEDSAVYLCASSWRQAEQFFGPGTRLTVL.

The chain joins TRBV5-1 to TRBJ2-7; TRBD2 matches at 10 bases. The length of the CDR3 is 17 residues. V dropped 1 base and J dropped 1; count of bases not matched to a gene: 8. Germline V gene lookup returns CDR1 SGHRS and CDR2 YFSETQ. The CDR3 spells CASSLSSGGTLSYEQYF. CDR3 coding DNA: TGCGCCAGCAGCTTGTCTAGCGGGGGAACCCTATCCTACGAGCAGTACTTC.

The CDR3 sequence: CASSSQGRKETQYF. The DNA of the CDR3 is TGTGCCAGCAGCTCACAGGGGCGGAAGGAGACCCAGTACTTC. The chain carries TRBV7-9 and TRBJ2-5, with 7 bases identical to TRBD1. J lost 5 bases, V lost 4 bases, and 7 bases had no gene match. The germline V gene encodes CDR1 SEHNR and CDR2 FQNEAQ (reference sequence). CDR3 size: 14 residues.

The chain joins TRBV18 to TRBJ2-7; TRBD2 might be the D (6 bases). Germline V gene lookup returns CDR1 KGHSH and CDR2 LQKENI. V was trimmed by 2 bases and J by 5 bases, leaving 10 bases between them. The CDR3 loop spans 13 amino acids. DNA for the CDR3: TGTGCCAGCTCACCAACACTAGCTGACGAGCAGTACTTC. This codes for CASSPTLADEQYF.

This clone has only a few counts. The chain is built from TRBV5-1 and TRBJ2-1; a weak D match, TRBD1 (6 bases). The ends were cut back, 3 bases at V and 6 bases at J, with 19 bases in the middle. The germline V gene has CDR1 SGHRS and CDR2 YFSETQ. The CDR3 spans 16 residues. DNA of the CDR3: TGCGCCAGCAGCTCCGGGTCTTTCCAGGGGATCAATGAGCAGTTCTTC. Translated: CASSSGSFQGINEQFF.

This chain connects TRBV4-2 to TRBJ1-2; no definite D call. Germline V CDR1 and CDR2: LGHNA, YNFKEQ. The length of the CDR3 is 10 residues. The V gene lost 11 bases and the J gene lost 6 bases, with 10 bases spanning the gap. The CDR3 spells CAPIRDGYTF. CDR3 bases: TGTGCCCCGATACGGGATGGCTACACCTTC.

The chain combines TRBV2 with TRBJ1-1, with 8 bases lining up with TRBD1. CDR1 SNHLY and CDR2 FYNNEI come from the germline V gene. The CDR3 is made up of 14 amino acids. The V and J ends lost 7 bases and 2 bases, in that order; junction bases with no gene match: 6. CDR3 residues: CASMGTGGNTEAFF. DNA of the CDR3: TGTGCCAGCATGGGGACAGGAGGTAACACTGAAGCTTTCTTT.

This clone was seen once. The chain couples TRBV11-3 to TRBJ2-1; D gene unclear. CDR3 length: 13 amino acids. Germline V gene data show CDR1 as SGHNT and CDR2 as YENEEA. V gave up 5 bases and J gave up 10 bases, with 15 bases separating them. Written as DNA, the CDR3 is TGTGCCAGCAGCGCATCATCAGGTGGGGAGCAGTTCTTC. Its protein is CASSASSGGEQFF.